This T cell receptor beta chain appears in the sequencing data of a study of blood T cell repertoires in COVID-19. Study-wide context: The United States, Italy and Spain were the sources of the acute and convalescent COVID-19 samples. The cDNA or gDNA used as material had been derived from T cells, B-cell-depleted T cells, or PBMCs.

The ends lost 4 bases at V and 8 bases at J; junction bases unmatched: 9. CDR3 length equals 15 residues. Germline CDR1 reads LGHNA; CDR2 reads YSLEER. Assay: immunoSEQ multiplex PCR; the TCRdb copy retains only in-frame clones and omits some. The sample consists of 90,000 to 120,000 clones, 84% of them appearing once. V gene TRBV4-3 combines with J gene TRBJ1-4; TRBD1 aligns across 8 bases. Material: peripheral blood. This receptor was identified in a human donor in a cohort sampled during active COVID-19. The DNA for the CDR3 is TGCGCCAGCAGCCCCCTTACAGGGGGACAAGAAAAACTGTTTTTT. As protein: CASSPLTGGQEKLFF.